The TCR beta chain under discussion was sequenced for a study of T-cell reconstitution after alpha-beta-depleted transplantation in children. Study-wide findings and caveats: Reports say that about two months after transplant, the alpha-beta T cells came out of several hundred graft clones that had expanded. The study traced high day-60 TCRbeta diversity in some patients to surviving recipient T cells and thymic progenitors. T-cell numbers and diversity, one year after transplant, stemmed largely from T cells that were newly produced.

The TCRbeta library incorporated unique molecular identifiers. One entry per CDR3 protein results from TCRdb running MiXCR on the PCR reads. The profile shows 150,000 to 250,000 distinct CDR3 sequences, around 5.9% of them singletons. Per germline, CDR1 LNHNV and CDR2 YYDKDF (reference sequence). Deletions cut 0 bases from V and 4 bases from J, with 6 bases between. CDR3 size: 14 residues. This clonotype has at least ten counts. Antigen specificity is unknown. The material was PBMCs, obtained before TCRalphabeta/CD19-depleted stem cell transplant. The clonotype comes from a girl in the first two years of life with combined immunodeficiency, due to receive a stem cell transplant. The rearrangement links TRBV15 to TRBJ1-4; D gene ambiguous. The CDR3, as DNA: TGTGCCACCAGCAGAGACAGGCTTAATGAAAAACTGTTTTTT. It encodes CATSRDRLNEKLFF.